The TCR beta chain described here comes from a study of OX40 agonist ivuxolimab in advanced cancers. With respect to the entire study: Ivuxolimab was an agonistic, fully human IgG2 monoclonal antibody directed against OX40 (CD134), a costimulatory receptor. Intravenous ivuxolimab was administered to patients every 2 weeks at six dose levels: 0.01, 0.1, 0.3, 1.5, 3 and 10 mg/kg. Among the approximately 50 dose-escalation patients, about 19 had hepatocellular carcinoma, roughly 15 melanoma, 9 renal cell carcinoma and 9 head and neck cancer. A male proportion of 70% to 90% and a mean age of about 60 years, ranging from about 20 to 85, were recorded for the dose-escalation cohort. Prior anti-PD-1, anti-PD-L1 or anti-CTLA-4 therapy was permitted, and checkpoint inhibitors had been received by about 37% of dose-escalation patients. Partial responses occurred in three dose-escalation patients: two with cutaneous melanoma and one with hepatocellular carcinoma. Peripheral TCRbeta sequencing was intended to test whether TCR sequence diversity was altered and clonal T-cell expansion was caused by ivuxolimab. The paper reports the monotherapy dose-escalation portion (N of about 54 patients) of the phase I ivuxolimab trial. Study-wide conclusions, independent of this receptor: Low levels of normalized T-cell clonal expansion were also seen in some patients who did not respond. Antigen specificity was not determined for the clonally expanded peripheral T cells. After ivuxolimab, expanded clones were on average more numerous among CD8+ T cells than among CD4+ T cells. At doses of 0.1 to 3.0 mg/kg, clonal expansion of both CD4+ and CD8+ T cells in blood was seen between baseline and week 6. In partial responders in the 0.1-3.0 mg/kg groups, normalized peripheral clonal expansion was found to be among the lowest, especially among CD8+ T cells.

To sequence the TCRbeta CDR3 region, genomic DNA was isolated from the sorted cells. The immunoSEQ Assay was used for sequencing of TCRbeta CDR3 regions. This immuneACCESS table, as held by TCRdb, lists in-frame sequences with V and J called but not all clones. Of the missing ones, under half trace to an unresolved V gene in checked studies; the others have no known cause. The sample has 37,000 or so clones on record, roughly 85% of them singletons. The biggest ten clones account for about a sixth of the sample. The trial excluded patients who had a history of autoimmune disease or who were on systemic immunosuppression. Peripheral blood for TCR sequencing was collected from all dose cohorts at baseline, on cycle 4 day 1, and on cycle 7 day 1. Samples came from an open-label, multicenter, first-in-human phase I dose-escalation trial of ivuxolimab. Adults with locally advanced or metastatic melanoma, renal cell, hepatocellular, or head and neck squamous cell carcinoma were enrolled in the trial. Before TCR sequencing, CD4+ T cells and CD8+ T cells were sorted from peripheral blood as separate populations.

Regarding this clone: It has no known antigen specificity. Nothing much larger sits one base from this clone, and base qualities are not available.

The germline V gene supplies CDR1 SGHNT and CDR2 YENEEA. Including the terminal cysteine and phenylalanine, the CDR3 comprises 16 residues. Just the 48-base CDR3 DNA is kept, in frame starting at base 1. The germline ends are 16 bases apart after V is trimmed by 5 bases and J by 0 bases. The chain is made from TRBV11-3 and TRBJ1-1; the D gene is perhaps TRBD1, on 5 matching bases. This sample comprised CD4+ or CD8+ T cells sorted from blood, obtained in a trial of the OX40 agonist ivuxolimab. The clonotype comes from an adult with an advanced solid tumor such as melanoma, head and neck, liver or kidney cancer. The nucleotide sequence reads as follows: TGTGCCAGCAGCCCCGGCGGGGGGTCTGTGAACACTGAAGCTTTCTTT. Translated, this gives CASSPGGGSVNTEAFF.